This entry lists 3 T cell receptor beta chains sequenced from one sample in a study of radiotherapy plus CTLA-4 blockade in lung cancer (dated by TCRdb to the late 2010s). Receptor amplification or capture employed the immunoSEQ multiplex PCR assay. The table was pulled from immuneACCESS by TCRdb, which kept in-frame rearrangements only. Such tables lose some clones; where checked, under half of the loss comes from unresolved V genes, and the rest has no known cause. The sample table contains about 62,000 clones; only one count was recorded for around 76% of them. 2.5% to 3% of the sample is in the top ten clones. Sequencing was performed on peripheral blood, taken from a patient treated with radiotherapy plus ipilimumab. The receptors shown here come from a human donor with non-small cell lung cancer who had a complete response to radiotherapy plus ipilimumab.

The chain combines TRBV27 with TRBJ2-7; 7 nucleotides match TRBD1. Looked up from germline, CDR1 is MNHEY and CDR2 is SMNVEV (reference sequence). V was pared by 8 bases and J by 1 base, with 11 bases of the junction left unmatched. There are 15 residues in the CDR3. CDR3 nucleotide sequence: TGTGCCAGCCAAGCTTGGGAACAGGGGTCCTACGAGCAGTACTTC. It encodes CASQAWEQGSYEQYF.

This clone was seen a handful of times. CDR3: CASNPRGFGNTIYF. The CDR3 bases are TGTGCCAGCAACCCCAGGGGGTTCGGAAACACCATATATTTT. This sequence joins TRBV21-1 and TRBJ1-3; the tabulated D call, TRBD1, remains unverified against the DNA. TRBV21-1 is a listed pseudogene. The CDR3 is made up of 14 amino acids.

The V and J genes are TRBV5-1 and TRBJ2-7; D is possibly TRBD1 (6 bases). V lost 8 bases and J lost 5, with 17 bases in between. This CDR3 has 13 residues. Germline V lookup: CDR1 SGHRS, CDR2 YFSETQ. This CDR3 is CASTGTRVHEQYF. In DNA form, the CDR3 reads TGCGCCAGTACAGGGACGAGGGTCCACGAGCAGTACTTC.